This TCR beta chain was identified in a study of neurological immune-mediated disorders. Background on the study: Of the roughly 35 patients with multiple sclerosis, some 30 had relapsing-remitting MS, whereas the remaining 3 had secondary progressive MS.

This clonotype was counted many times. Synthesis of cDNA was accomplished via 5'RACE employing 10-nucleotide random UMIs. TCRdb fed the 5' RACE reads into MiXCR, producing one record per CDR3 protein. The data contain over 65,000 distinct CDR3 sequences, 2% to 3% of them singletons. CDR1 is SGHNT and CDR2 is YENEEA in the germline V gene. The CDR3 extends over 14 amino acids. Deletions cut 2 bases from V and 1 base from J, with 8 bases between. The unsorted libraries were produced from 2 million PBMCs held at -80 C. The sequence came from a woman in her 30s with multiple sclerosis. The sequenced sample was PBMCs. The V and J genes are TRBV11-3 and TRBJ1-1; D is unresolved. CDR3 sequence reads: CASSLSNSNTEAFF. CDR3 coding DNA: TGTGCCAGCAGCTTATCAAATTCGAACACTGAAGCTTTCTTT.